This T cell receptor beta chain derives from a study of T cell changes during pregnancy in multiple sclerosis. V was cut by 5 bases and J by 3 bases, with 8 bases left in between. This CDR3 region has 12 residues. Germline loops: CDR1 MDHEN, CDR2 SYDVKM. This clone was detected only once. Repertoires were generated with immunoSEQ multiplex PCR, while TCRdb's copy carries only in-frame clones and drops some. The data contain some 99,000 clones, 92% of them singletons. V and J are TRBV28 and TRBJ2-7; tentative D call: TRBD2 (5 bases). This clonotype was obtained from a female donor in good health, enrolled as a control in a pregnancy study. The specimen comprised peripheral blood, sampled after pregnancy. CDR3 coding DNA: TGTGCCAGCAGTATTGGAGGCTACGAGCAGTACTTC. Amino acid sequence: CASSIGGYEQYF.